The 21 T cell receptor beta chains given below trace back to one sample, sequenced in a study of identifying expanded T cells in peripheral blood. Here immunoSEQ multiplex PCR was the method, and the copy in TCRdb shows in-frame clones only, minus some. The sample consists of 95,000 or so clones, about 90% of them appearing once. Material: blood. Every receptor here comes from a person aged 18-70 years in good health.

This chain links TRBV19 with TRBJ2-3; 11 bases fit TRBD2. The V gene end was trimmed by 8 bases and the J gene end by 1 base; junction bases not matched to a gene: 8. This CDR3 contains 16 residues. Germline CDR1 is LNHDA and CDR2 is SQIVND (reference sequence). This CDR3 is CASSLAGVGGTDTQYF. DNA of the CDR3: TGTGCCAGTTCACTAGCGGGGGTGGGGGGCACAGATACGCAGTATTTT.

The chain couples TRBV11-2 to TRBJ2-7, with 10 bases fitting TRBD2. The CDR3 is made up of 14 amino acids. The J segment lost 3 bases and the V segment lost 6 bases, leaving 5 bases of the junction unmatched. Germline V gene sequence: CDR1 SGHAT, CDR2 FQNNGV. CDR3 in amino acids: CASRKLAGNYEQYF. The CDR3 DNA follows: TGTGCCAGCAGGAAACTAGCGGGGAACTACGAGCAGTACTTC.

This chain links TRBV30 with TRBJ2-5, with TRBD2 identical over 11 bases. CDR3 length equals 15 residues. Germline values: CDR1 GTSNPN, CDR2 SVGIG (reference sequence). After removal of 4 bases from V and 5 bases from J, the junction contained 9 bases not matched to a gene. The CDR3 sequence: CAWKPGLAVRETQYF. CDR3 sequence (DNA): TGTGCCTGGAAACCGGGACTAGCGGTCCGTGAGACCCAGTACTTC.

The J gene is TRBJ2-2, the V gene TRBV7-8; 8 nucleotides agree with TRBD2. Germline CDR1 reads SGHVS; CDR2 reads FQNEAQ. CDR3 size: 19 residues. The V segment lost 5 bases and the J segment 0 bases; nucleotides outside the gene matches: 14. CDR3 DNA: TGTGCCAGCAGCGAACCGATCGGGACTAGTAACGCGAACACCGGGGAGCTGTTTTTT. It is translated as CASSEPIGTSNANTGELFF.

The V and J genes are TRBV7-7 and TRBJ1-5, with D hard to call. V dropped 0 bases and J dropped 5 bases, with 5 bases sitting between them. The V gene's germline CDR1 is SSHAT and CDR2 FNYEAQ (reference sequence). The CDR3 length is 13 residues. The CDR3 DNA reads as TGTGCCAGCAGCTTAGCGCGCGATCAGCCCCAGCATTTT. Translation: CASSLARDQPQHF.

This clone came up once. The rearrangement links TRBV7-2 to TRBJ2-5; perhaps TRBD1 as D (6 bases). CDR1 is SGHTA, CDR2 FQGNSA, per germline. The ends were cut back, 5 bases at V and 7 bases at J, with 14 bases in the middle. This CDR3 region has 13 residues. CDR3 region: CASSQEQGWTQYF. CDR3 coding DNA: TGTGCCAGCAGCCAGGAACAGGGATGGACCCAGTACTTC.

The chain combines TRBV14 with TRBJ1-4, with a weak D call TRBD1 (5 bases). The CDR3 sequence is 16 residues long. Per germline, CDR1 SGHDN and CDR2 FVKESK. V lost 4 bases to trimming and J lost 6 bases, with 18 bases between them. The DNA of the CDR3 is TGTGCCAGCAGCCCCCTTGGGGCGGTTCAGCATGAAAAACTGTTTTTT. Protein: CASSPLGAVQHEKLFF. The entire variable domain, with the rest obtained from reference TRBV14 and TRBJ1-4, is as follows: EAGVTQFPSHSVIEKGQTVTLRCDPISGHDNLYWYRRVMGKEIKFLLHFVKESKQDESGMPNNRFLAERTGGTYSTLKVQPAELEDSGVYFCASSPLGAVQHEKLFFGSGTQLSVL.

This chain uses TRBV7-8 with TRBJ1-2; D is ambiguous. CDR3 length: 18 amino acids. Trimming removed 5 bases from V and 4 bases from J, with 26 bases in between. In germline, CDR1 is SGHVS, CDR2 FQNEAQ. The DNA for the CDR3 is TGTGCCAGCAGCCCCAATATTTTGGTGGGGTCGGAACTCTATGGCTACACCTTC. It is translated as CASSPNILVGSELYGYTF.

The chain recombines TRBV27 with TRBJ1-5; D not resolved. The V end lost 0 bases, the J end lost 7 bases, and 10 bases lay between the germline ends. CDR3 size: 14 residues. The germline V gene encodes CDR1 MNHEY and CDR2 SMNVEV (reference sequence). The CDR3 bases are TGTGCCAGCAGTTTATCGTTCAGAGGGCAGCCCCAGCATTTT. Its translation: CASSLSFRGQPQHF.

The CDR3 DNA is TGTGCCAGCAGGACGGCTTCTTCGGTGCCTACCTACGAGCAGTACTTC. Its translation is CASRTASSVPTYEQYF. The chain joins TRBV27 to TRBJ2-7; D gene uncertain. The CDR3 spans 16 residues. CDR1 is MNHEY, CDR2 SMNVEV, per germline (reference sequence). With 6 bases removed from V and 2 bases from J, the gap between germline ends came to 20 bases.

The CDR3 DNA sequence: TGTGCCAGCAGCGTCGACACAGGGGCCCCCGGCTACACCTTC. Its protein is CASSVDTGAPGYTF. This chain joins TRBV9 and TRBJ1-2; 7 positions agree with TRBD1. Germline loops: CDR1 SGDLS, CDR2 YYNGEE. The CDR3 spans 14 residues. V gave up 2 bases and J gave up 8 bases; unmatched junction bases: 9.

The chain has TRBV4-1 and TRBJ2-5; D is undetermined. This CDR3 has 13 amino acids. Germline CDR1 and CDR2: MGHRA and YSYEKL. The V end lost 1 base, the J end lost 1 base, and 4 bases lay between the germline ends. CDR3 region: CASSQVVQETQYF. CDR3 sequence (DNA): TGCGCCAGCAGCCAAGTCGTCCAAGAGACCCAGTACTTC.

The chain combines TRBV10-3 with TRBJ1-2; D gene ambiguous. Germline V CDR1 and CDR2: ENHRY, SYGVKD. The CDR3 has 14 residues. Trimming took off 0 bases at V and 5 bases at J, with 10 bases between the two ends. As DNA, the CDR3 is TGTGCCATCAGTGAGTCAAATGGTCAGTATGGCTACACCTTC. Its translation is CAISESNGQYGYTF.

This chain joins TRBV6-5 and TRBJ1-4; D call uncertain. Trimming stripped 7 bases from V and 3 bases from J, with 12 bases between. Germline CDR1 reads MNHEY; CDR2 reads SVGAGI. The CDR3 has 14 amino acids. DNA of the CDR3: TGTGCCAGCACCCCCAAGCACCCTAATGAAAAACTGTTTTTT. This gives the protein CASTPKHPNEKLFF.

The V and J genes are TRBV7-9 and TRBJ1-2; the match to TRBD1 covers 9 bases. J gave up 2 bases and V 5 bases, and 6 bases lay outside the gene matches. This CDR3 is built from 15 residues. Germline V gene lookup returns CDR1 SEHNR and CDR2 FQNEAQ (reference sequence). This CDR3 reads CASSDPGQGNYGYTF. The CDR3 bases are TGTGCCAGCAGCGACCCGGGACAGGGAAACTATGGCTACACCTTC.

The gene calls are TRBV9 and TRBJ1-5; 9 bases fit TRBD1. After removal of 0 bases from V and 8 bases from J, the junction contained 6 bases not matched to a gene. Germline V lookup: CDR1 SGDLS, CDR2 YYNGEE. CDR3 size: 15 residues. CDR3 residues: CASSVGGQGKEPQHF. CDR3 DNA sequence: TGTGCCAGCAGCGTAGGGGGACAGGGTAAGGAGCCCCAGCATTTT.

J is TRBJ2-3 and V is TRBV6-6; a weak D match, TRBD1 (6 bases). The CDR3 spans 15 residues. Germline V gene lookup returns CDR1 MNHNY and CDR2 SVGAGI (reference sequence). V lost 6 bases and J lost 6, with 19 bases in between. CDR3 DNA: TGTGCCAGCAGATCCCACGGGACAATCAGCGATACGCAGTATTTT. This gives the protein CASRSHGTISDTQYF.

The gene calls are TRBV2 and TRBJ2-7; tentative D call: TRBD2 (5 bases). The CDR3 sequence is 13 residues long. Per germline, CDR1 SNHLY and CDR2 FYNNEI. Trimming removed 4 bases at V and 3 bases at J, with 10 bases between. This CDR3 is CASSGFRDYEQYF. CDR3 nucleotide sequence: TGTGCCAGCAGTGGGTTTCGGGACTACGAGCAGTACTTC.

V is TRBV19 and J is TRBJ1-6; no reliable D call. Trimming pared 5 bases from V and 7 bases from J, leaving 12 bases between. Germline V gene data show CDR1 as LNHDA and CDR2 as SQIVND (reference sequence). CDR3 length: 14 residues. The CDR3 region is CASSDWVNNSPLHF. CDR3 nucleotide sequence: TGTGCCAGTAGTGACTGGGTTAACAATTCACCCCTCCACTTT.

V and J are TRBV27 and TRBJ1-1; D may be TRBD1 (5 bases). Germline V gene data show CDR1 as MNHEY and CDR2 as SMNVEV (reference sequence). The germline V and J ends were trimmed by 6 bases and 0 bases, with 8 bases remaining between them. The CDR3 contains 13 residues. The CDR3 loop is CASRVTVNTEAFF. In DNA form, the CDR3 reads TGTGCCAGCAGAGTGACAGTGAACACTGAAGCTTTCTTT.

The V call is TRBV30, the J call TRBJ2-1; 8 bases line up with TRBD2. Germline V gene lookup returns CDR1 GTSNPN and CDR2 SVGIG (reference sequence). This CDR3 has 16 amino acids. V shed 3 bases and J 3 bases; nucleotides not matched to a gene: 10. CDR3 amino acids: CAWSSSLADHYNEQFF. CDR3 nucleotides: TGTGCCTGGAGCTCCTCACTAGCGGACCACTACAATGAGCAGTTCTTC.